Listed here are 5 T cell receptor beta chains from one sample, sequenced in a study of blood T cell repertoires in COVID-19. Using immunoSEQ multiplex PCR, the repertoire was profiled, and TCRdb retains in-frame clones only, with some absent. The repertoire holds tens of thousands of clones, with 86% as singletons. The sequencing sample was made of peripheral blood. The receptors originated from a man in his sixties with acute or convalescent COVID-19.

The count of this clone is one. This chain connects TRBV5-6 to TRBJ1-4, with TRBD1 identical over 9 bases. Trimming removed 4 bases from V and 7 bases from J; junction bases left unmatched: 11. This CDR3 is 16 amino acids long. Germline CDR1 SGHDT, CDR2 YYEEEE. The CDR3 loop reads CASSPLGQTGGEKLFF. In nucleotides, the CDR3 is TGTGCCAGCAGCCCGCTCGGGCAGACAGGGGGTGAAAAACTGTTTTTT. The whole variable domain, filled in from reference TRBV5-6 and TRBJ1-4, reads DAGVTQSPTHLIKTRGQQVTLRCSPKSGHDTVSWYQQALGQGPQFIFQYYEEEERQRGNFPDRFSGHQFPNYSSELNVNALLLGDSALYLCASSPLGQTGGEKLFFGSGTQLSVL.

The genes are TRBV5-1 and TRBJ2-1, with D possibly TRBD1 on 5 matching bases. Germline-derived CDR1 and CDR2 are SGHRS and YFSETQ. Trimming took off 6 bases at V and 7 bases at J, with 8 bases between the two ends. CDR3 length equals 11 residues. Here the CDR3 reads CASTKGNEQFF. In nucleotides, the CDR3 is TGCGCCAGCACAAAGGGGAATGAGCAGTTCTTC.

The chain combines TRBV11-3 with TRBJ2-5; perhaps TRBD1 as D (6 bases). Deletions cut 1 base from V and 5 bases from J, with 8 bases between. Per the germline V gene, CDR1 is SGHNT and CDR2 is YENEEA. The CDR3 is 13 amino acids. The chain's CDR3 is CASSLGDRETQYF. CDR3 DNA sequence: TGTGCCAGCAGCTTAGGAGACAGGGAGACCCAGTACTTC.

This clone was picked up one time. CDR3 nucleotides: TGTGCCAGCAGCCAAGAAGCGGTTGGGGGGGGCTTGGATGAGCAGTTCTTC. This codes for CASSQEAVGGGLDEQFF. This chain links TRBV14 with TRBJ2-1, with D possibly TRBD2 on 7 matching bases. CDR3 length: 17 residues. Germline values: CDR1 SGHDN, CDR2 FVKESK. Trimming left V 0 bases short and J 8 bases short, with 20 bases between.

The chain employs TRBV4-3 and TRBJ2-3, with no clear D. V was trimmed by 4 bases and J by 1 base, leaving 12 bases between them. The CDR3 is made up of 15 amino acids. Germline loops: CDR1 LGHNA, CDR2 YSLEER. The CDR3 coding sequence is TGCGCCAGCAGCCCAGGAATCTTACGCACAGATACGCAGTATTTT. It specifies CASSPGILRTDTQYF.